This T cell receptor beta chain was identified in a study of neurological immune-mediated disorders. Study-wide findings and caveats: No sharing of CDR3 amino acid sequences was observed among expanded clones across subjects, suggesting private repertoires in all groups. Among 34 multiple sclerosis patients, 18 had repertoires that phylogenetic grouping placed in one related-CDR3 cluster, a possible signature.

There are many counts of this clonotype. The target antigen is unknown. The cDNA was generated through 5'RACE incorporating 10-nucleotide random UMIs. MiXCR, applied by TCRdb to the 5' RACE reads, yields one record per CDR3 protein. This repertoire shows 80,000 to 100,000 distinct CDR3 sequences, 3% to 4.5% found once; its top ten account for 2.5% to 3%. Trimming cost V 2 bases and J 2 bases, with 10 bases left between them. Germline values: CDR1 SGHRS, CDR2 YFSETQ. The CDR3 loop spans 14 amino acids. The source is a woman between 45 and 60 years old with multiple sclerosis. The chain carries TRBV5-1 and TRBJ2-5; D is unclear. Input material: PBMCs. The CDR3 region has the DNA TGCGCCAGCAGCTTTAATATGGGACAAGAGACCCAGTACTTC. Translation gives CASSFNMGQETQYF.